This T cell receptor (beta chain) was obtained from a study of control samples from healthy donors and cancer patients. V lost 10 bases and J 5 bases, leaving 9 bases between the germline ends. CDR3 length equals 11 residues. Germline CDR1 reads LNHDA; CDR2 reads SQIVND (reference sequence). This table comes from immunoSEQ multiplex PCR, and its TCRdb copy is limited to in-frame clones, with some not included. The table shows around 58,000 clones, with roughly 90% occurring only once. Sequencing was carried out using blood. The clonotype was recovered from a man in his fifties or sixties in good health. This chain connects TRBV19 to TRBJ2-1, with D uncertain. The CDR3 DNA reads TGTGCCATCGGACCTAACAATGAGCAGTTCTTC. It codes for CAIGPNNEQFF.